This T cell receptor (beta chain) was retrieved from a study of blood T cell repertoires in COVID-19. About the research overall: Both acute and convalescent COVID-19 samples were obtained from the United States, Italy and Spain.

The CDR3 is made up of 14 amino acids. V was pared by 5 bases and J by 6 bases, with 4 bases of the junction left unmatched. From germline, CDR1 is SGHTA and CDR2 FQGNSA. Repertoires were generated with immunoSEQ multiplex PCR, while TCRdb's copy carries only in-frame clones and drops some. The sample carries 130,000 or so clones, 70% to 90% recorded once. The TCR comes from a woman aged 60-70 years with acute or convalescent COVID-19. The genes are TRBV7-2 and TRBJ1-1; TRBD1 aligns across 12 bases. Sequenced input: peripheral blood. The CDR3 DNA is TGTGCCAGCAGCCAGGGACAGGGGGCTGCTGAAGCTTTCTTT. It translates to CASSQGQGAAEAFF.